Listed below are T cell receptor beta chains from one sample, sequenced in a study of radiotherapy plus CTLA-4 blockade in lung cancer. Assay: immunoSEQ multiplex PCR; the TCRdb copy retains only in-frame clones and omits some. The table has roughly 93,000 clones, 75% to 85% seen once. Sequenced here: peripheral blood, sampled from a patient treated with radiotherapy plus ipilimumab. These receptors originate from a human donor with non-small cell lung cancer who had a partial response to radiotherapy plus ipilimumab. Each CDR3 is given with its conserved first and last residue. The D gene is left open where the match is weak. For some rows the clone size is stated as once, few or many, or as a class when expanded; others skip it.

j_call cdr3_length v_call clone_size d_call cdr3_nt cdr3_aa
TRBJ1-2 13 TRBV10-3 - TRBD1 TGTGCCATCAGCCCGACAGGGTTTGATGGCTACACCTTC CAISPTGFDGYTF
TRBJ1-1 15 TRBV5-1 - - TGCGCCAGCAGCCTCCTAGGACACTCGAACACTGAAGCTTTCTTT CASSLLGHSNTEAFF
TRBJ2-5 15 TRBV5-1 once TRBD2 TGCGCCAGCAGCTTGGTTGCCTCCCCGGGGGGGACCCAGTACTTC CASSLVASPGGTQYF
TRBJ2-3 14 TRBV11-3 few TRBD2 TGTGCCAGCAGTTTCGGACTAGCGACAGATACGCAGTATTTT CASSFGLATDTQYF
TRBJ2-7 12 TRBV2 - - TGTGCCAGCGGAGACCCGACCTACGAGCAGTACTTC CASGDPTYEQYF
TRBJ2-1 13 TRBV5-1 - - TGCGCCAGCAGCTTGGGGACTACCAATGAGCAGTTCTTC CASSLGTTNEQFF
TRBJ2-3 16 TRBV5-6 few - TGTGCCAGCACCACCAGGGGCAGGCGCCGCACAGATACGCAGTATTTT CASTTRGRRRTDTQYF
TRBJ1-2 13 TRBV2 - TRBD1 TGTGCCAGCAGCGGGACAGGGACTAATGGCTACACCTTC CASSGTGTNGYTF
TRBJ2-1 15 TRBV6-5 - - TGTGCCAGCAGTACCCGGGCCTGGGAGCGCAATGAGCAGTTCTTC CASSTRAWERNEQFF
TRBJ1-4 11 TRBV30 - - TGTGCCTGGAGCGAGGGCTATAAACTGTTTTTT CAWSEGYKLFF
TRBJ1-1 12 TRBV7-9 few - TGTGCCAGCAGCCCTCAGACAGCAGAAGCTTTCTTT CASSPQTAEAFF
TRBJ2-3 15 TRBV7-2 once TRBD2 TGTGCCACCCGACTAGCGGGAGGGAGCACAGATACGCAGTATTTT CATRLAGGSTDTQYF
TRBJ2-6 18 TRBV21-1 - - TGTGCCAGCAGCAGCCGGGACAGGGAATATAGTGGGGCCAACGTCCTGACTTTC CASSSRDREYSGANVLTF
TRBJ2-7 15 TRBV7-2 - TRBD2 TGTGCCAGCAGCCCCCAAGGCGGGAGACCCCACGAGCAGTACTTC CASSPQGGRPHEQYF
TRBJ1-1 14 TRBV11-3 once - TGTGCCAGCAGCTCCAGGGGTGGCGACACTGAAGCTTTCTTT CASSSRGGDTEAFF
TRBJ1-2 16 TRBV28 once TRBD1 TGTGCCAGCATTTCCCCTGGGGGCAGGGGGTGGGATGGCTACACCTTC CASISPGGRGWDGYTF
TRBJ1-2 14 TRBV11-2 - TRBD1 TGTGCCAGCAGCTTCCCAGGGGGGCTCTATGGCTACACCTTC CASSFPGGLYGYTF
TRBJ2-7 14 TRBV11-3 - TRBD1 TGTGCCAGCAGCCCAGGGACAGGTCCCTACGAGCAGTACTTC CASSPGTGPYEQYF
TRBJ2-7 14 TRBV29-1 - TRBD2 TGCAGCGTTGGCCTAGCGGGAGGGACACTCGAGCAGTACTTC CSVGLAGGTLEQYF
TRBJ2-1 13 TRBV6-1 - - TGTGCCAGCAGTGAAGGGACTAACAATGAGCAGTTCTTC CASSEGTNNEQFF
TRBJ1-1 13 TRBV5-1 - - TGCGCCAGCAGCTTTGGCAGGAACACTGAAGCTTTCTTT CASSFGRNTEAFF
TRBJ1-2 14 TRBV27 - TRBD1 TGTGCCAGCAGTTTCTCCGGGACAGGGCCCGGCTACACCTTC CASSFSGTGPGYTF
TRBJ2-7 14 TRBV2 - TRBD1 TGTGCCAGCAGGATAAGACAGGGCACCTACGAGCAGTACTTC CASRIRQGTYEQYF
TRBJ2-3 14 TRBV2 once - TGTGCCAGCAGATTAGGGACTGACACAGATACGCAGTATTTT CASRLGTDTDTQYF
TRBJ1-3 15 TRBV7-8 - - TGTGCCAGCAGCTTGGGCTCAAACTCTGGAAACACCATATATTTT CASSLGSNSGNTIYF
TRBJ1-2 15 TRBV19 - TRBD1 TGTGCCAGTAGTACCTGGGACAGGGTTACCTATGGCTACACCTTC CASSTWDRVTYGYTF
TRBJ1-2 13 TRBV30 - TRBD1 TGTGCCTGGAGGCTGGGGACAGGCTATGGCTACACCTTC CAWRLGTGYGYTF
TRBJ2-5 13 TRBV18 - - TGTGCCAGCTCCTTGGACTTTCAAGAGACCCAGTACTTC CASSLDFQETQYF
TRBJ2-3 17 TRBV7-6 - TRBD2 TGTGCCAGCAGCTTAGACCGCGGCGGGAGCGTCGCAGATACGCAGTATTTT CASSLDRGGSVADTQYF
TRBJ1-5 14 TRBV5-4 - - TGTGCCAGCAGCTTGGACGGGTTCAATCAGCCCCAGCATTTT CASSLDGFNQPQHF
TRBJ1-4 16 TRBV2 - TRBD1 TGTGCCAGCAGTGGCGACCCAGGGGGTTCAGGCGAAAAACTGTTTTTT CASSGDPGGSGEKLFF
TRBJ1-2 12 TRBV6-1 - - TGTGCCAGCAGTGTCAGCGACTATGGCTACACCTTC CASSVSDYGYTF
TRBJ2-2 12 TRBV5-6 few - TGTGCCAGCAGCGAGGGGGTTGGGGAGCTGTTTTTT CASSEGVGELFF
TRBJ2-7 14 TRBV6-5 - TRBD2 TGTGCCAGCAGTAAACTAGCGGGAGCCTACGAGCAGTACTTC CASSKLAGAYEQYF
TRBJ1-1 13 TRBV18 - - TGTGCCAGCTCACCAGAGATGAACACTGAAGCTTTCTTT CASSPEMNTEAFF
TRBJ2-7 14 TRBV6-6 - TRBD1 TGTGCCAGCAGTCCCCTGGGGACAGAGTACGAGCAGTACTTC CASSPLGTEYEQYF
TRBJ2-7 12 TRBV5-1 - - TGCGCCAGCAGCCCCCCAGGGTACGAGCAGTACTTC CASSPPGYEQYF
TRBJ2-7 12 TRBV5-4 - - TGTGCCAGCAGCTTTATGAGCTACGAGCAGTACTTC CASSFMSYEQYF
TRBJ1-4 15 TRBV7-2 - - TGTGCCAGCAGCTTAGCGACGGGAGTGTGGGAAAAACTGTTTTTT CASSLATGVWEKLFF
TRBJ2-4 19 TRBV7-6 once TRBD1 TGTGCCAGCAGCTCCGGGTGGACAGGGGTCGGGGGAGCCAAAAACATTCAGTACTTC CASSSGWTGVGGAKNIQYF
TRBJ1-1 12 TRBV29-1 - TRBD1 TGCAGCGTCTCACAGGGGGCCACTGAAGCTTTCTTT CSVSQGATEAFF
TRBJ2-3 17 TRBV27 - - TGTGCCAGCAGTCCGATCCGTGTTGGACTTCACACAGATACGCAGTATTTT CASSPIRVGLHTDTQYF
TRBJ2-5 15 TRBV7-2 once - TGTGCCAGCAGCTTAGGATCAGGGATTGAAGAGACCCAGTACTTC CASSLGSGIEETQYF
TRBJ1-1 12 TRBV28 - - TGTGCCAGCAGTTTGCGACTACTTGGAGCTTTCTTT CASSLRLLGAFF
TRBJ2-7 16 TRBV7-2 - TRBD1 TGTGCCAGCAGCCTAACGTCGGGACAGGGGGTCTACGAGCAGTACTTC CASSLTSGQGVYEQYF
TRBJ1-5 13 TRBV15 - - TGTGCCACCAGCAGGGAGAGGGAACGGCCCCAGCATTTT CATSRERERPQHF
TRBJ2-7 16 TRBV11-2 - TRBD2 TGTGCCAGCAGCTTTAGTACGCTAGCGGTATCCTACGAGCAGTACTTC CASSFSTLAVSYEQYF
TRBJ2-3 14 TRBV5-6 - TRBD2 TGTGCCAGCAGCTTCAGCGGGGCCACAGATACGCAGTATTTT CASSFSGATDTQYF